This T cell receptor (beta chain) stems from a study of T cells in localized non-small cell lung cancer. TCRdb keeps only in-frame clones here, not all; method: immunoSEQ multiplex PCR. Here the sample spans approximately 31,000 clones, around four fifths being singletons. This clonotype was obtained from a male donor at least 60 years old with stage II squamous cell lung carcinoma. The source material was peripheral blood, sampled before any cancer treatment.

For the CDR3, the DNA is TGTGCCAGCAGCCCCCGTACCGGGACTAGCGGGAGGACCGGGGAGCTGTTTTTT. Protein sequence: CASSPRTGTSGRTGELFF. V usage is TRBV7-3 and J usage is TRBJ2-2, with TRBD2 matching over 15 bases. Germline CDR1 reads SGHTA; CDR2 reads FQGTGA. The CDR3 runs to 18 residues. V lost 5 bases and J lost 5; bases outside the gene matches: 9.